The rows below give T cell receptor beta chains drawn from one sample of a study of CD8 T cells in Susac syndrome. From the immunoSEQ multiplex PCR reads, TCRdb called clonotypes with MiXCR, one entry per CDR3 protein. The sample includes about 150,000 distinct CDR3 sequences, more than 95% seen only once; the top ten take less than 0.15%. The sequenced material came from CD4+ T cells from PBMCs. These receptors came from a human donor with Susac syndrome. CDR3s include the opening cysteine and the closing phenylalanine or tryptophan. D genes are given only for firm matches. Rows may omit the clone size; those that give it use once, few, many or a size class.

TRBV2	NA	TRBJ1-2	NA	CASSEAAYYGYTF	TGTGCCAGCAGTGAAGCGGCGTACTATGGCTACACCTTC
TRBV25-1	NA	TRBJ2-7	TRBD1	CASSDTGTGSHEQYF	TGTGCCAGCAGTGATACCGGGACAGGGTCCCACGAGCAGTACTTC
TRBV20-1	NA	TRBJ1-5	NA	CSASSGKWRNQPQHF	TGCAGTGCTAGTTCAGGGAAGTGGCGCAATCAGCCCCAGCATTTT
TRBV14	NA	TRBJ1-6	NA	CASSQGQVYLNSPLHF	TGTGCCAGCAGCCAAGGACAGGTTTACCTAAATTCACCCCTCCACTTT
TRBV6-5	NA	TRBJ1-2	TRBD1	CASSSTGGGYTF	TGTGCCAGCAGTTCGACAGGGGGGGGCTACACCTTC
TRBV19	NA	TRBJ1-2	TRBD1	CASREEGANGYTF	TGTGCCAGTAGAGAGGAGGGGGCGAATGGCTACACCTTC
TRBV28	NA	TRBJ2-6	NA	CASSGGSPNVLTF	TGTGCCAGCAGCGGAGGGTCGCCCAACGTCCTGACTTTC
TRBV12-3/TRBV12-4	once	TRBJ1-5	NA	CASSLLAGVDQPQHF	TGTGCCAGCAGTTTGCTGGCAGGGGTGGATCAGCCCCAGCATTTT
TRBV20-1	NA	TRBJ2-2	NA	CSATRTGRDTGELFF	TGCAGTGCTACCCGGACAGGGAGGGACACCGGGGAGCTGTTTTTT
TRBV20-1	NA	TRBJ2-6	NA	CSARGVSGANVLTF	TGCAGTGCAAGAGGGGTCTCTGGGGCCAACGTCCTGACTTTC
TRBV29-1	NA	TRBJ2-7	NA	CSVEGGGPFYEQYF	TGCAGCGTTGAAGGCGGAGGGCCTTTCTACGAGCAGTACTTC
TRBV12-3/TRBV12-4	NA	TRBJ2-1	TRBD2	CASSRLAGIDNEQFF	TGTGCCAGCAGCCGCCTAGCGGGAATCGACAATGAGCAGTTCTTC
TRBV7-2	NA	TRBJ2-5	NA	CASSLPPTETQYF	TGTGCCAGCAGCCTCCCACCAACGGAGACCCAGTACTTC
TRBV30	NA	TRBJ1-5	NA	CALQEGNQPQHF	TGTGCCTTACAGGAGGGCAATCAGCCCCAGCATTTT
TRBV30	NA	TRBJ2-7	TRBD2	CAWQLAGASYEQYF	TGTGCCTGGCAACTAGCGGGAGCCTCCTACGAGCAGTACTTC
TRBV12-3/TRBV12-4	NA	TRBJ2-1	TRBD1	CASSHFLAGGYGNNEQFF	TGTGCCAGCAGCCATTTCTTGGCAGGGGGTTATGGGAACAATGAGCAGTTCTTC
TRBV6-2/TRBV6-3	NA	TRBJ2-7	TRBD2	CASRPLAALSYEQYF	TGTGCCAGCAGACCACTAGCGGCCCTCTCCTACGAGCAGTACTTC
TRBV3-1	NA	TRBJ2-4	TRBD2	CASSQEGLAGGPGKNIQYF	TGTGCCAGCAGCCAAGAAGGACTAGCGGGAGGGCCGGGCAAAAACATTCAGTACTTC
TRBV7-2	NA	TRBJ2-3	NA	CAIAGPQSTDTQYF	TGTGCCATTGCGGGGCCCCAAAGCACAGATACGCAGTATTTT
TRBV6-5	NA	TRBJ1-1	TRBD1	CASSTPGTVEAFF	TGTGCCAGCAGCACCCCAGGGACAGTTGAAGCTTTCTTT
TRBV4-2	NA	TRBJ1-2	TRBD1	CASSQDGGQSHYGYTF	TGTGCCAGCAGCCAAGATGGGGGACAGAGCCACTATGGCTACACCTTC
TRBV7-2	once	TRBJ2-3	TRBD2	CASSPGLAEADTQYF	TGTGCCAGCAGCCCGGGACTAGCGGAGGCAGATACGCAGTATTTT
TRBV15	NA	TRBJ1-6	NA	CATSREGFSSSPLHF	TGTGCCACCAGCAGAGAGGGATTCTCGTCTTCACCCCTCCACTTT
TRBV2	NA	TRBJ2-7	TRBD2	CASSRRDYSYEQYF	TGTGCCAGCAGTCGCCGGGACTACTCCTACGAGCAGTACTTC
TRBV9	NA	TRBJ2-2	NA	CASSVGWGKAGELFF	TGTGCCAGCAGCGTAGGCTGGGGGAAGGCCGGGGAGCTGTTTTTT
TRBV9	NA	TRBJ1-3	NA	CASSGSISGNTIYF	TGTGCCAGCAGCGGGTCGATCTCTGGAAACACCATATATTTT
TRBV20-1	NA	TRBJ1-2	TRBD1	CSARDGQGLYGYTF	TGCAGTGCTAGAGATGGACAGGGACTCTATGGCTACACCTTC